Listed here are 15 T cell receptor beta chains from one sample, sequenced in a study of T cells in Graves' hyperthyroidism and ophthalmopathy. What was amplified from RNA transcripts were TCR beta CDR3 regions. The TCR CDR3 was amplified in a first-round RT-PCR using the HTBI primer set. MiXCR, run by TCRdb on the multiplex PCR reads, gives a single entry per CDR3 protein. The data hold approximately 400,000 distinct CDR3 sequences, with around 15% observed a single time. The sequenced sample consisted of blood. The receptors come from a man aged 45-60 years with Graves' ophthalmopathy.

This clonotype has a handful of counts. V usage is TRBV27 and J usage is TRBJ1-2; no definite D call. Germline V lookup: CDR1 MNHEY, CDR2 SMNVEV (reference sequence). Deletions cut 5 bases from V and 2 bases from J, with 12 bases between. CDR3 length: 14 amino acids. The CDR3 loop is CASSQEGPNYGYTF. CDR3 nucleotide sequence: TGTGCCAGCAGTCAGGAAGGACCAAACTATGGCTACACCTTC.

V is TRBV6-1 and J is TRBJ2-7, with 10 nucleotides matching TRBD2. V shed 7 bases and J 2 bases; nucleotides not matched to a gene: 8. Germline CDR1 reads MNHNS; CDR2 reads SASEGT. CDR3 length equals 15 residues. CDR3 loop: CASTPAGGTTYEQYF. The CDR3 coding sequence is TGTGCCAGCACTCCAGCGGGAGGGACTACCTACGAGCAGTACTTC.

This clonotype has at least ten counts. CDR3 residues: CASSLHGTGAYEQYF. As DNA, the CDR3 is TGCGCCAGCAGCTTACATGGGACAGGGGCCTACGAGCAGTACTTC. The V gene is TRBV5-1, the J gene TRBJ2-7, with 10 bases identical to TRBD1. The CDR3 loop spans 15 amino acids. V was pared by 2 bases and J by 2 bases, with 4 bases of the junction left unmatched. CDR1 and CDR2 (germline): SGHRS, YFSETQ.

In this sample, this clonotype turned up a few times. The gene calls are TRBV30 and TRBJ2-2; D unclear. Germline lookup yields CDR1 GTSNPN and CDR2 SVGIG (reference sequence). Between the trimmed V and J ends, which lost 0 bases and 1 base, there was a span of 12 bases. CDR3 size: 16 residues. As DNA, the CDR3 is TGTGCCTGGAGTGTTGGCAGTCAAATGAACACCGGGGAGCTGTTTTTT. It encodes CAWSVGSQMNTGELFF. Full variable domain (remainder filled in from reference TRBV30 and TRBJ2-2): SQTIHQWPATLVQPVGSPLSLECTVEGTSNPNLYWYRQAAGRGLQLLFYSVGIGQISSEVPQNLSASRPQDRQFILSSKKLLLSDSGFYLCAWSVGSQMNTGELFFGEGSRLTVL.

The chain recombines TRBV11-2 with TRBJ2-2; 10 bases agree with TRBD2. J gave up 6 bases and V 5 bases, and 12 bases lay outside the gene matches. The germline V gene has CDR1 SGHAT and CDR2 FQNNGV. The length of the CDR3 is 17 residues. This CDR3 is CASSQALAGYGAGELFF. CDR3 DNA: TGTGCCAGCAGCCAAGCACTAGCGGGATATGGCGCCGGGGAGCTGTTTTTT. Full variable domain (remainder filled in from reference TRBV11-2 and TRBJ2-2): EAGVAQSPRYKIIEKRQSVAFWCNPISGHATLYWYQQILGQGPKLLIQFQNNGVVDDSQLPKDRFSAERLKGVDSTLKIQPAKLEDSAVYLCASSQALAGYGAGELFFGEGSRLTVL.

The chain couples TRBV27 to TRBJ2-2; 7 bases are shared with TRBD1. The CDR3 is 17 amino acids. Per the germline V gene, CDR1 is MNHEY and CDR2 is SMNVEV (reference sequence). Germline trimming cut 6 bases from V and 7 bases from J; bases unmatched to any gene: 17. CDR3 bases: TGTGCCAGCAGACGAAGGGGGCCTGGAGGATGGGACGGGGAGCTGTTTTTT. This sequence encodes CASRRRGPGGWDGELFF.

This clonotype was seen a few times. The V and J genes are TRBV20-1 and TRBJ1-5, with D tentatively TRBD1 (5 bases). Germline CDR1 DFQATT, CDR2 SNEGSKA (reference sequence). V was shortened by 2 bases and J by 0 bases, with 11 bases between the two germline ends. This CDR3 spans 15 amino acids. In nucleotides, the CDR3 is TGCAGTGCTAGATCCGACAGAGCTAGCAATCAGCCCCAGCATTTT. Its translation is CSARSDRASNQPQHF.

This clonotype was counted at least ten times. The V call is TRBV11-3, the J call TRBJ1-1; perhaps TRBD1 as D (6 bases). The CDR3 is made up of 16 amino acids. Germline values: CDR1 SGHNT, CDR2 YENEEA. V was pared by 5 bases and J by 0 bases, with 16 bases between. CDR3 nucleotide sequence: TGTGCCAGCAGCGCTACAGGGAGCTCCATGAACACTGAAGCTTTCTTT. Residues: CASSATGSSMNTEAFF.

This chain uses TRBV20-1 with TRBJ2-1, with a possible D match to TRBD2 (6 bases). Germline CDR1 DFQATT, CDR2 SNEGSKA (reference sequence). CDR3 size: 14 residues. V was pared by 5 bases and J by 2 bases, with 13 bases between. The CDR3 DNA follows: TGCAGTGCTTCGGGCGGGAAACCCTACAATGAGCAGTTCTTC. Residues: CSASGGKPYNEQFF.

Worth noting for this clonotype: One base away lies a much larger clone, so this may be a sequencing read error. The CDR3 spells CASSEVEGATQYF. The DNA for the CDR3 is TGTGCCAGCAGTGAAGTCGAGGGGGCGACCCAGTACTTC. The chain joins TRBV6-1 to TRBJ2-5; 7 nucleotides match TRBD1. The V and J ends lost 1 base and 7 bases, in that order; junction bases with no gene match: 3. CDR1 is MNHNS and CDR2 is SASEGT in the germline V gene. The CDR3 is made up of 13 amino acids.

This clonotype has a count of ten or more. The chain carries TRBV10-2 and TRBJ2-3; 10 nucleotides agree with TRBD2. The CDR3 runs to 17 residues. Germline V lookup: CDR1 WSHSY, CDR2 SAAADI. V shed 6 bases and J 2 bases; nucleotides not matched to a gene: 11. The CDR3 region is CASSGEPSGRFTDTQYF. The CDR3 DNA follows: TGCGCCAGCAGCGGAGAGCCTAGCGGGAGATTCACAGATACGCAGTATTTT.

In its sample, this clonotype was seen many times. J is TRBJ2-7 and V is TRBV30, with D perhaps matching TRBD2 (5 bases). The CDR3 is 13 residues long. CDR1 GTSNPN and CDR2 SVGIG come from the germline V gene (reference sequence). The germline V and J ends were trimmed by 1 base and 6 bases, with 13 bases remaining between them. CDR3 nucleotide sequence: TGTGCCTGGAGTGCTAGCTCGTTGTTCGAGCAGTACTTC. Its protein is CAWSASSLFEQYF.

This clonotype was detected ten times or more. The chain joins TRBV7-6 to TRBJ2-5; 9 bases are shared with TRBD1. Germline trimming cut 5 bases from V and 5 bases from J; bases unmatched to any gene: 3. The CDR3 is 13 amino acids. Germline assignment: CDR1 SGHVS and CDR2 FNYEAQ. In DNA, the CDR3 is TGTGCCAGCAGCCAAGACAGGGGGGAGACCCAGTACTTC. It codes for CASSQDRGETQYF.

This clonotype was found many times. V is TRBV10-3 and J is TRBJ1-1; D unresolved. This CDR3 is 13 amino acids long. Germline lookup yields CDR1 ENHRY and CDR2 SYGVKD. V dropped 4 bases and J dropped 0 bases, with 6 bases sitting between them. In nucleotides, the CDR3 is TGTGCCATCAGTGGACACCTGAACACTGAAGCTTTCTTT. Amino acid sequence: CAISGHLNTEAFF.

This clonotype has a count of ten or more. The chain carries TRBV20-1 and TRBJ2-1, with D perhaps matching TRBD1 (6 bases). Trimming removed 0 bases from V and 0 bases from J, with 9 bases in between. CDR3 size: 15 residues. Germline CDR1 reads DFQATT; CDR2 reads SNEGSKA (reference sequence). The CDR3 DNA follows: TGCAGTGCTAGAGATGGGGGCACCTCCTACAATGAGCAGTTCTTC. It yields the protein CSARDGGTSYNEQFF.